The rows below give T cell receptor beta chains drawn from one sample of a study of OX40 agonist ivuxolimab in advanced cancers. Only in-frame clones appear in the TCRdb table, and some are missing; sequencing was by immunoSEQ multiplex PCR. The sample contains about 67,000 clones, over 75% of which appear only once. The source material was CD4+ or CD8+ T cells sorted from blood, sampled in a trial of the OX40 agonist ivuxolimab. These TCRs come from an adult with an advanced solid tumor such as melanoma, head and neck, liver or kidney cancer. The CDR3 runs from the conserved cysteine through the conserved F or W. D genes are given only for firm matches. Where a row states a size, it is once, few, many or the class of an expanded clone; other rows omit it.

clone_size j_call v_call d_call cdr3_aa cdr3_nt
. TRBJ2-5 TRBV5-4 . CASSRDGVTQETQYF TGTGCCAGCAGTCGGGACGGCGTGACCCAAGAGACCCAGTACTTC
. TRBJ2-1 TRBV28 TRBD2 CASSLGASGGDEQFF TGTGCCAGCTCCCTAGGGGCTAGCGGGGGGGATGAGCAGTTCTTC
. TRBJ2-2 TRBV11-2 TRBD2 CASSLTGRTNTGELFF TGTGCCAGCAGCTTAACCGGGAGGACCAACACCGGGGAGCTGTTTTTT
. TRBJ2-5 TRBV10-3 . CAISEVGETQYF TGTGCCATCAGTGAGGTCGGAGAGACCCAGTACTTC
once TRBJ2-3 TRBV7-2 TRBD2 CASSLVAGGDTQYF TGTGCCAGCAGCTTAGTGGCGGGAGGAGATACGCAGTATTTT
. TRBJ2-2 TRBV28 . CASRTRGTVNTGELFF TGTGCCAGCAGAACCCGCGGGACGGTGAACACCGGGGAGCTGTTTTTT
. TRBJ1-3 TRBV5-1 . CASSLVGSLADTIYF TGCGCCAGCAGCTTGGTGGGCAGTCTGGCGGACACCATATATTTT
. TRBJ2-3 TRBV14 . CASSQSRTDTQYF TGTGCCAGCAGCCAGTCCCGCACAGATACGCAGTATTTT
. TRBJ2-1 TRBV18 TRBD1 CASSPTWTGTSYNEQFF TGTGCCAGCTCACCCACCTGGACAGGGACATCCTACAATGAGCAGTTCTTC
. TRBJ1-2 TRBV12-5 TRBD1 CASGLVRHRGSYTF TGTGCTAGTGGTTTGGTACGGCACAGGGGAAGCTACACCTTC
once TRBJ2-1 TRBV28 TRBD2 CASSLTSGYSSYNEQFF TGTGCCAGCAGCCTGACTAGCGGGTACAGCTCCTACAATGAGCAGTTCTTC
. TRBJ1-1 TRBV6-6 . CASSVQGRTEAFF TGTGCCAGCAGCGTACAGGGTAGGACTGAAGCTTTCTTT
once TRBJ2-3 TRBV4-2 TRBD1 CASSSPQGQGADTQYF TGTGCCAGCAGCTCTCCCCAAGGACAGGGTGCAGATACGCAGTATTTT